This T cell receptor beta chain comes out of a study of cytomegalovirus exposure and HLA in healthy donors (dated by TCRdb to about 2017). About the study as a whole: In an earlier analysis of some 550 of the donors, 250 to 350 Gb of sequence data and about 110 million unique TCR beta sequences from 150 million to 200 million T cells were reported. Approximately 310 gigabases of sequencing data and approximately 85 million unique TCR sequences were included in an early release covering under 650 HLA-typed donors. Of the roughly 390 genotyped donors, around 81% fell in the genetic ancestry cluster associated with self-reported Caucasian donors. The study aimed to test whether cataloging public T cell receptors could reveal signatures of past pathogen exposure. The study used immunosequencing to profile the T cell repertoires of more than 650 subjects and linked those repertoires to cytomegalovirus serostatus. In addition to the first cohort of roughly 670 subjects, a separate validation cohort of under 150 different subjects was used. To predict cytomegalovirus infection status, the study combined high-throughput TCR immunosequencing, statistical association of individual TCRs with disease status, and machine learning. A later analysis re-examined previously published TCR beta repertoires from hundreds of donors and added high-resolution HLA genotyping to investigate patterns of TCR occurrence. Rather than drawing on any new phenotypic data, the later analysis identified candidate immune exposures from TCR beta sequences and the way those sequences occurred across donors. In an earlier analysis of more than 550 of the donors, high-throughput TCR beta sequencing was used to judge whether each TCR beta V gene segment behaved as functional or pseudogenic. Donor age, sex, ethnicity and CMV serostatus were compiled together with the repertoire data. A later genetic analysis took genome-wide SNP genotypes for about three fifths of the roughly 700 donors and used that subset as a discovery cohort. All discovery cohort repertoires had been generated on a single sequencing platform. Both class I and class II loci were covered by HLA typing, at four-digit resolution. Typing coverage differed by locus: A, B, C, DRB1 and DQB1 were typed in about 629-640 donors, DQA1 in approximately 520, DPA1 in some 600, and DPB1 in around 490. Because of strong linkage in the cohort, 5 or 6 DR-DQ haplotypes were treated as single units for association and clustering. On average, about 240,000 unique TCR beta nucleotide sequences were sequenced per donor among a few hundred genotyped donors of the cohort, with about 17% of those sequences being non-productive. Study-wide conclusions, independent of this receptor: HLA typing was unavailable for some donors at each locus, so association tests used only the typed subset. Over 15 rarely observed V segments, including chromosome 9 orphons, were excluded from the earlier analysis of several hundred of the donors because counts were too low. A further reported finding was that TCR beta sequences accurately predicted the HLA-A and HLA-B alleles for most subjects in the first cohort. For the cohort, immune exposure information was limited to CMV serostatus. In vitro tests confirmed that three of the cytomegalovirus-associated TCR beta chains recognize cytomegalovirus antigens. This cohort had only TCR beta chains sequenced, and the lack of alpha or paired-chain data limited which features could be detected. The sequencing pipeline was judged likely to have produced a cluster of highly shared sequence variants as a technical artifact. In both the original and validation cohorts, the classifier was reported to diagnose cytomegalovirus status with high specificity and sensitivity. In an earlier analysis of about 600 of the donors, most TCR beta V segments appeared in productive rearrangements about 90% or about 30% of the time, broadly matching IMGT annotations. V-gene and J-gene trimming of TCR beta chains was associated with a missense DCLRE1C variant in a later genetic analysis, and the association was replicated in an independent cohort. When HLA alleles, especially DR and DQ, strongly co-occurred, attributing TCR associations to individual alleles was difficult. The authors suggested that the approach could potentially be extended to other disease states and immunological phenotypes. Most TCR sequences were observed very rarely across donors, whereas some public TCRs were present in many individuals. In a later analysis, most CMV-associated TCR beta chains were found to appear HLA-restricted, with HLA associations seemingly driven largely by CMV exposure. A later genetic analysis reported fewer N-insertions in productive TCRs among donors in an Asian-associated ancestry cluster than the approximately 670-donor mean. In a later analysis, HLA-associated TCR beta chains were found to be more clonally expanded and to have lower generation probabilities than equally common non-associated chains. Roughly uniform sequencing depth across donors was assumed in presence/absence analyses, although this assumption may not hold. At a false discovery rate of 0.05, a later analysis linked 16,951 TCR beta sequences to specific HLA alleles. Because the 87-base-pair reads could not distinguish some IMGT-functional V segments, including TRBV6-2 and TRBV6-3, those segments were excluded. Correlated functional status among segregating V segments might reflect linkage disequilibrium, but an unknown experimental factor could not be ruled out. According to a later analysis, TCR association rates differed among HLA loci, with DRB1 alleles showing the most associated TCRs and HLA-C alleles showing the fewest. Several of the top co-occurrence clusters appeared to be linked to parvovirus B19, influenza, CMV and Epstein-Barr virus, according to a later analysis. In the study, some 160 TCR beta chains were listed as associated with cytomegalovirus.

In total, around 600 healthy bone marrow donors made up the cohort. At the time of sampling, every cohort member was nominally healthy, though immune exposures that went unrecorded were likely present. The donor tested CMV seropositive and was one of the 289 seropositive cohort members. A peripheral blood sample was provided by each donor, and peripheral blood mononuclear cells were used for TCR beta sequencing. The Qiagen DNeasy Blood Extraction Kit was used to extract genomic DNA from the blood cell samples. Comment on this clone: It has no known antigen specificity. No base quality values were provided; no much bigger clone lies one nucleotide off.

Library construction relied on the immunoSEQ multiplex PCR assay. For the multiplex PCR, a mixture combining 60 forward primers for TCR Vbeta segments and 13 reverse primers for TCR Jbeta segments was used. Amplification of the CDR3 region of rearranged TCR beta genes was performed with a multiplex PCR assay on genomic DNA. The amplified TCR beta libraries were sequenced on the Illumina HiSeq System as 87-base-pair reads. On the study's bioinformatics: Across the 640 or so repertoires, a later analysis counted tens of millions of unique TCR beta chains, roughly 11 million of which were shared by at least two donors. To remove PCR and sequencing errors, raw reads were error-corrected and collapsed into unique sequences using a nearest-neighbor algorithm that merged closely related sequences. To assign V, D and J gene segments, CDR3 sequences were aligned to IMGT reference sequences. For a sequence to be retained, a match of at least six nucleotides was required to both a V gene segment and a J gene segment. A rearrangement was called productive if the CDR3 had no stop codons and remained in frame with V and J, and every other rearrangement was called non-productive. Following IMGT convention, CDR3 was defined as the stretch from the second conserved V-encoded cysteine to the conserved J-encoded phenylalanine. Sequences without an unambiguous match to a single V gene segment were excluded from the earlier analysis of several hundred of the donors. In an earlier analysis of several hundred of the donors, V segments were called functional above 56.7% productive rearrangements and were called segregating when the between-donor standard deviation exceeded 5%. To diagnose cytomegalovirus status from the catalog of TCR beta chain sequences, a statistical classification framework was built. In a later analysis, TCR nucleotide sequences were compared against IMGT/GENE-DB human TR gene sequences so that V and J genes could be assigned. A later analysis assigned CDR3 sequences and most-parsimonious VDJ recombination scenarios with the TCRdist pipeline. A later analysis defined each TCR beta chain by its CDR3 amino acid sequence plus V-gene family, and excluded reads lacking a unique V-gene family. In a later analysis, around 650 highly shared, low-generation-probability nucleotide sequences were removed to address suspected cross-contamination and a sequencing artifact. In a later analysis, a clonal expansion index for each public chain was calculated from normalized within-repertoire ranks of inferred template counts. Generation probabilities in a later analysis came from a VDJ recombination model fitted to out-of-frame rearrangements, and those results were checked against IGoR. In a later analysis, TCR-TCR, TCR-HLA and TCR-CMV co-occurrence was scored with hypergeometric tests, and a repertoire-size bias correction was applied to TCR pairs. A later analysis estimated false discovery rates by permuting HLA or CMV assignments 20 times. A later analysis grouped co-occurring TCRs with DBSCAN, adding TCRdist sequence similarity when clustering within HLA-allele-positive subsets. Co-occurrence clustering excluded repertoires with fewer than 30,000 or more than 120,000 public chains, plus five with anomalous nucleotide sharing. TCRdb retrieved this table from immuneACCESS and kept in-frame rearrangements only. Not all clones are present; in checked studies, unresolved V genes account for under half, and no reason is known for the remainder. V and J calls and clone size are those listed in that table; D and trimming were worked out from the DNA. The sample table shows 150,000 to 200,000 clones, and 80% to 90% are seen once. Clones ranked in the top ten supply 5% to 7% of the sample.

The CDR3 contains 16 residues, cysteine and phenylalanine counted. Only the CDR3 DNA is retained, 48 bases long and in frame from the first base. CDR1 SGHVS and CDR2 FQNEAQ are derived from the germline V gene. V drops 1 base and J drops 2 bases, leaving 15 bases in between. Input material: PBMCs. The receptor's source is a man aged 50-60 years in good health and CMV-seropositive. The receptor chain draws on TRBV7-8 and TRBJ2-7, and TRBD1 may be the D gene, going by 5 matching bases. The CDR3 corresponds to CASSLVQTVLTYEQYF. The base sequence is TGTGCCAGCAGCTTAGTCCAGACAGTTTTAACCTACGAGCAGTACTTC.